In its sample, the clone carrying this TCR beta chain was seen many times. The antigen is unknown. The data were obtained in a study of shared clonotypes between healthy human individuals. General study points: Researchers sampled blood only, noting tissue repertoires likely differ.

Memory CD4+ cells were the fraction left after CD45RA+ naive selection. The germline CDR1 and CDR2 sequences are SGHNT and YYREEE (reference sequence). This CDR3 contains 18 residues. V gave up 2 bases and J gave up 4 bases; unmatched junction bases: 14. Clones were read by immunoSEQ multiplex PCR, and TCRdb kept only the in-frame ones, dropping some. The sample has 330,000 or so clones, 70% to 75% seen once. Sequences were obtained from memory CD4+ T cells sorted from blood. Subset reported: CD45RA-negative fraction. The V gene is TRBV5-4, the J gene TRBJ2-5, with TRBD2 identical over 10 bases. This TCR was sampled from a man aged 25-45 years in good health. The CDR3 DNA reads as TGTGCCAGCAGCTTCCTCCGGGGAAGCGGGAGGGCCTCAGAGACCCAGTACTTC. Its translation: CASSFLRGSGRASETQYF.